The 12 T cell receptor beta chains below were found in one sample sequenced in a study of cytomegalovirus exposure and HLA in healthy donors. A multiplex PCR was run with 60 Vbeta primers and 13 Jbeta primers. The method was immunoSEQ multiplex PCR; TCRdb's version includes in-frame clones alone and lacks a portion of them. The repertoire holds 95,000 to 110,000 clones, with almost 80% as singletons. Sequences were obtained from PBMCs. These receptors were taken from a man in his sixties in good health and CMV-seropositive.

This clone was counted once. The CDR3 nucleotides read TGTGCCAGCAGGCCCGGACAGGGTTCCGTTTTGGCAGATACGCAGTATTTT. Its translation is CASRPGQGSVLADTQYF. V and J are TRBV7-2 and TRBJ2-3; 8 bases agree with TRBD1. This CDR3 region has 17 residues. Germline V gene data show CDR1 as SGHTA and CDR2 as FQGNSA. Trimming at V came to 6 bases and at J to 4 bases, leaving 15 bases not matched to a gene.

The genes are TRBV10-3 and TRBJ2-3; 10 nucleotides align to TRBD1. Germline values: CDR1 ENHRY, CDR2 SYGVKD. Unmatched junction bases numbered 3, after V lost 0 bases and J lost 3 bases. CDR3 length: 16 amino acids. Here the CDR3 reads CAISESRGQGTDTQYF. DNA for the CDR3: TGTGCCATCAGTGAGTCGAGGGGACAGGGGACAGATACGCAGTATTTT.

The chain links TRBV6-1 to TRBJ1-3, with 8 bases aligning to TRBD1. With 2 bases clipped from V and 2 bases from J, the junction kept 5 bases outside the gene matches. Germline CDR1 is MNHNS and CDR2 is SASEGT. This CDR3 comprises 16 residues. DNA for the CDR3: TGTGCCAGCAGTGAATGGACAGGGAAGGCTGGAAACACCATATATTTT. It codes for CASSEWTGKAGNTIYF.

In regard to this clone: This sample also contains other DNA sequences that code for the same CDR3. This sequence joins TRBV19 and TRBJ2-7, with a possible D match to TRBD2 (6 bases). Germline V gene data show CDR1 as LNHDA and CDR2 as SQIVND (reference sequence). The CDR3 spans 13 residues. Trimming removed 4 bases from V and 1 base from J, with 8 bases in between. CDR3 protein: CASSTGGSYEQYF. DNA for the CDR3: TGTGCCAGTAGTACTGGGGGGTCCTACGAGCAGTACTTC. Variable domain in full (rest from reference TRBV19 and TRBJ2-7): DGGITQSPKYLFRKEGQNVTLSCEQNLNHDAMYWYRQDPGQGLRLIYYSQIVNDFQKGDIAEGYSVSREKKESFPLTVTSAQKNPTAFYLCASSTGGSYEQYFGPGTRLTVT.

The J gene is TRBJ2-1, the V gene TRBV2, with a tentative D call TRBD1 (6 bases). The CDR3 length is 14 residues. Germline V gene lookup returns CDR1 SNHLY and CDR2 FYNNEI. Trimming removed 1 base from V and 7 bases from J, with 11 bases in between. DNA of the CDR3: TGTGCCAGCAGTGAAGTCACAGGGCGAAATGAGCAGTTCTTC. This encodes CASSEVTGRNEQFF. Together with reference TRBV2 and TRBJ2-1, the CDR3 gives the full variable domain: EPEVTQTPSHQVTQMGQEVILRCVPISNHLYFYWYRQILGQKVEFLVSFYNNEISEKSEIFDDQFSVERPDGSNFTLKIRSTKLEDSAMYFCASSEVTGRNEQFFGPGTRLTVL.

The genes are TRBV9 and TRBJ2-2; 10 bases agree with TRBD1. After removal of 0 bases from V and 0 bases from J, the junction contained 2 bases not matched to a gene. From germline, CDR1 is SGDLS and CDR2 YYNGEE. The CDR3 length is 17 residues. The CDR3, as DNA: TGTGCCAGCAGCGTAGGGACAGGGGGATCGAACACCGGGGAGCTGTTTTTT. Encoded protein: CASSVGTGGSNTGELFF.

This rearrangement joins TRBV6-1 to TRBJ1-4; D may be TRBD1 (5 bases). Germline V lookup: CDR1 MNHNS, CDR2 SASEGT. This CDR3 has 15 amino acids. V lost 2 bases and J lost 8, with 15 bases in between. The CDR3 bases are TGTGCCAGCAGTGAATATGGCAGGGTCGACGAAAAACTGTTTTTT. It is translated as CASSEYGRVDEKLFF.

The chain recombines TRBV5-4 with TRBJ1-2; no definite D call. The CDR3 loop spans 14 amino acids. Germline V gene data show CDR1 as SGHNT and CDR2 as YYREEE (reference sequence). The germline V and J ends were trimmed by 2 bases and 7 bases, with 15 bases remaining between them. CDR3 amino acids: CASSFFRTPGGYTF. The CDR3 region has the DNA TGTGCCAGCAGCTTTTTCCGGACTCCCGGTGGCTACACCTTC.

This chain joins TRBV7-2 and TRBJ1-2; no reliable D call. This CDR3 has 13 amino acids. The germline gives CDR1 SGHTA, CDR2 FQGNSA. Trimming shortened V by 1 base and J by 8 bases, and 11 bases separated the two germline ends. CDR3: CASSLDGERGYTF. The DNA for the CDR3 is TGTGCCAGCAGCTTAGACGGGGAGAGAGGCTACACCTTC.

V usage is TRBV19 and J usage is TRBJ2-1, with D possibly being TRBD1 (6 bases). The V and J ends lost 10 bases and 0 bases respectively, with 13 bases between them. Germline CDR1 reads LNHDA; CDR2 reads SQIVND (reference sequence). This CDR3 contains 14 residues. The CDR3 reads CAIKQGSSYNEQFF. The CDR3 nucleotides read TGTGCCATAAAACAGGGCAGCTCCTACAATGAGCAGTTCTTC.

The rearrangement joins TRBV27 to TRBJ2-2, with D possibly TRBD1 on 6 matching bases. Trimming removed 5 bases from V and 7 bases from J, with 17 bases in between. This CDR3 spans 15 amino acids. The germline gives CDR1 MNHEY, CDR2 SMNVEV (reference sequence). For the CDR3, the DNA is TGTGCCAGCAGTCCACAGGGTCCTAGGTTCGGGGAGCTGTTTTTT. Amino acid sequence: CASSPQGPRFGELFF.

This clone was seen once. This sequence joins TRBV13 and TRBJ1-3; possible D gene TRBD1, 5 bases. The germline V gene has CDR1 PRHDT and CDR2 FYEKMQ (reference sequence). This CDR3 has 17 residues. V lost 3 bases and J lost 0, with 15 bases in between. CDR3 region: CASSLGRALLSGNTIYF. CDR3 nucleotides: TGTGCCAGCAGCTTGGGCAGGGCCCTTCTCTCTGGAAACACCATATATTTT. The full variable domain, rest sourced from reference TRBV13 and TRBJ1-3, is AAGVIQSPRHLIKEKRETATLKCYPIPRHDTVYWYQQGPGQDPQFLISFYEKMQSDKGSIPDRFSAQQFSDYHSELNMSSLELGDSALYFCASSLGRALLSGNTIYFGEGSWLTVV.